The text below deals with one TCR beta chain. The data derive from a study of blood T cell repertoires in COVID-19. Overall study: Samples taken during acute and convalescent COVID-19 were collected in the United States, Italy and Spain. T cells, B-cell-depleted T cells, or PBMCs provided the cDNA or gDNA that served as material.

Produced via immunoSEQ multiplex PCR; TCRdb's table is partial and in-frame only. The table includes 70,000 to 85,000 clones, roughly 86% detected once. This CDR3 comprises 13 residues. Unmatched junction bases numbered 10, after V lost 10 bases and J lost 5 bases. From germline, CDR1 is ENHRY and CDR2 SYGVKD. This clonotype was obtained from an elderly woman in a cohort sampled during active or convalescent COVID-19. This rearrangement joins TRBV10-3 to TRBJ2-7, with 8 bases aligning to TRBD1. Material for sequencing was peripheral blood. The CDR3 DNA sequence: TGTGCCAACTCAGGGGGCAAAAAGAACGAGCAGTACTTC. Translated: CANSGGKKNEQYF.